This TCR beta chain originates from a study of radiotherapy plus CTLA-4 blockade in lung cancer. Study in general: Objective response rate was over 15%; disease control rate, around 33%.

Findings and limits, study-wide: Radiotherapy was combined with ipilimumab, and tumor-derived TCR clones then expanded in blood.

Profiled with immunoSEQ multiplex PCR; TCRdb holds only in-frame clones, not every one. The repertoire has tens of thousands of clones, approximately 80% of them found once; the top ten carry around 2.4%. This clone was recorded once. What it binds is unknown. The input for sequencing was peripheral blood, taken from a patient treated with radiotherapy plus ipilimumab. The TCR comes from a human donor with non-small cell lung cancer whose response to radiotherapy plus ipilimumab could not be evaluated.

The CDR3 sequence: CASKAPAGVNTEAFF. The CDR3 bases are TGTGCCAGTAAAGCTCCGGCAGGGGTGAACACTGAAGCTTTCTTT. This chain joins TRBV19 and TRBJ1-1; D possibly corresponds to TRBD1 (6 bases). Trimming left V 7 bases short and J 0 bases short, with 15 bases between. CDR3 size: 15 residues. Germline CDR1 reads LNHDA; CDR2 reads SQIVND (reference sequence).